This TCR beta chain was captured in a study of shared clonotypes between healthy human individuals. TCRdb keeps only in-frame clones here, not all; method: immunoSEQ multiplex PCR. The sample lists about 2.3 million clones, roughly 90% occurring once. The CDR3 consists of 13 residues. Between the trimmed V and J ends, which lost 2 bases and 5 bases, there was a span of 10 bases. Germline values: CDR1 GTSNPN, CDR2 SVGIG (reference sequence). The chain couples TRBV30 to TRBJ1-5; D is possibly TRBD1 (6 bases). The material sequenced was naive CD4+ T cells from PBMCs. Subset defined: CD45RA+ positively selected. The receptor's source is a man between 18 and 29 years old in good health. Some clones in this sample may be carry-over from other donors' samples. CDR3 in DNA: TGTGCCTGGAGTCTACAGGGTTATCAGCCCCAGCATTTT. Amino acid sequence: CAWSLQGYQPQHF. Full variable domain (rest looked up from reference TRBV30 and TRBJ1-5): SQTIHQWPATLVQPVGSPLSLECTVEGTSNPNLYWYRQAAGRGLQLLFYSVGIGQISSEVPQNLSASRPQDRQFILSSKKLLLSDSGFYLCAWSLQGYQPQHFGDGTRLSIL.